These 10 T cell receptor beta chains share one sample of origin, sequenced in a study of chemoradiotherapy in HPV16-positive cancers. Repertoires were generated with immunoSEQ multiplex PCR, while TCRdb's copy carries only in-frame clones and drops some. The table includes roughly 11,000 clones, around 78% detected once. This sample was taken from a patient who underwent chemoradiotherapy. All receptors come from a human donor with HPV-associated anogenital cancer.

The gene calls are TRBV30 and TRBJ1-1; D is perhaps TRBD1 (5 bases). V lost 0 bases, J lost 3 bases, and 14 bases lay in between. Germline lookup yields CDR1 GTSNPN and CDR2 SVGIG (reference sequence). The CDR3 is 15 amino acids. CDR3 nucleotides: TGTGCCTGGAGTGTACTGGGGCGGGTAGACACTGAAGCTTTCTTT. Protein: CAWSVLGRVDTEAFF.

This rearrangement joins TRBV7-2 to TRBJ1-5; a possible D gene is TRBD1 (6 bases). Germline lookup yields CDR1 SGHTA and CDR2 FQGNSA. This CDR3 region has 15 residues. V lost 4 bases, J lost 5 bases, and 15 bases lay in between. CDR3 amino acids: CASSYSGQSYQPQHF. CDR3 nucleotides: TGTGCCAGCAGCTACTCCGGACAGAGCTATCAGCCCCAGCATTTT.

This chain links TRBV4-1 with TRBJ1-1; D unresolved. CDR3 length equals 14 residues. In germline, CDR1 is MGHRA, CDR2 YSYEKL. The V and J ends lost 4 bases and 7 bases respectively, with 16 bases between them. Here the CDR3 reads CASSLEFRGYEAFF. CDR3 bases: TGCGCCAGCAGCCTAGAGTTTCGGGGATATGAAGCTTTCTTT.

The V gene is TRBV30, the J gene TRBJ2-7; D might be TRBD1 (6 bases). The germline V gene has CDR1 GTSNPN and CDR2 SVGIG (reference sequence). The CDR3 is 13 amino acids. V lost 0 bases and J lost 5, with 11 bases in between. The chain's CDR3 is CAWSVGQTNEQYF. CDR3 DNA sequence: TGTGCCTGGAGTGTAGGACAGACAAACGAGCAGTACTTC.

The chain employs TRBV11-2 and TRBJ2-2; D is unclear. There are 11 residues in the CDR3. V gave up 2 bases and J gave up 5 bases, with 0 bases separating them. Germline CDR1 and CDR2: SGHAT and FQNNGV. In DNA, the CDR3 is TGTGCCAGCAGCTTAACCGGGGAGCTGTTTTTT. It codes for CASSLTGELFF.

This rearrangement joins TRBV4-1 to TRBJ1-2, with D unresolved. The CDR3 extends over 14 amino acids. Germline V gives CDR1 MGHRA, CDR2 YSYEKL. The V and J ends lost 0 bases and 8 bases respectively, with 13 bases between them. CDR3 sequence (DNA): TGCGCCAGCAGCCAAGACGAACGGTGGGGAGGCTACACCTTC. Residues: CASSQDERWGGYTF.

The chain uses TRBV13 and TRBJ2-3, with 10 bases matching TRBD2. This CDR3 has 16 amino acids. Germline CDR1 is PRHDT and CDR2 is FYEKMQ (reference sequence). The J segment lost 2 bases and the V segment lost 5 bases, leaving 7 bases of the junction unmatched. CDR3 residues: CASSLRTSGFTDTQYF. The CDR3 nucleotides read TGTGCCAGCAGCCTCCGGACTAGCGGTTTCACAGATACGCAGTATTTT. The variable domain in full, completed from reference TRBV13 and TRBJ2-3, reads AAGVIQSPRHLIKEKRETATLKCYPIPRHDTVYWYQQGPGQDPQFLISFYEKMQSDKGSIPDRFSAQQFSDYHSELNMSSLELGDSALYFCASSLRTSGFTDTQYFGPGTRLTVL.

The chain uses TRBV5-1 and TRBJ1-2; 8 positions agree with TRBD1. This CDR3 has 14 amino acids. Germline V CDR1 and CDR2: SGHRS, YFSETQ. J lost 6 bases, V lost 0 bases, and 4 bases had no gene match. The CDR3 reads CASSLDRGDHGYTF. The CDR3, as DNA: TGCGCCAGCAGCTTGGACAGGGGGGATCATGGCTACACCTTC.

The CDR3 nucleotides read TGTGCCAGCAGCCGAGGAGGCCCGGGGGCGGGCGAGCAGTACTTC. This translates into CASSRGGPGAGEQYF. The rearrangement links TRBV5-4 to TRBJ2-7; either TRBD1 or TRBD2 may fit D (6 bases each). The CDR3 has 15 amino acids. V lost 4 bases to trimming and J lost 6 bases, with 20 bases between them. CDR1 is SGHNT and CDR2 is YYREEE in the germline V gene (reference sequence).

This chain connects TRBV7-2 to TRBJ2-2; 7 bases are shared with TRBD1. V shed 3 bases, J shed 4 bases, and the junction held 5 bases outside the gene matches. CDR3 size: 15 residues. CDR1 is SGHTA, CDR2 FQGNSA, per germline. The DNA of the CDR3 is TGTGCCAGCAGCTTCCGGGACAGCGGCACCGGGGAGCTGTTTTTT. Protein sequence: CASSFRDSGTGELFF.